These 23 T cell receptor beta chains came from one sample sequenced in a study of metastatic and nonmetastatic thyroid tumors. TCRdb recomputed clones from the PCR reads via MiXCR. The data show about 20,000 clones, about 16% seen once. Before thyroid surgery, none of the patients had received any treatment. The sample was tumor tissue. The receptor set was obtained from a female donor with papillary thyroid cancer or a benign thyroid nodule (not recorded which). Some clones in this sample may be carry-over from other donors' samples.

In its sample, this clone is medium-sized. CDR3 residues: CASRRQGGQPQHF. Written as DNA, the CDR3 is TGTGCCAGCAGGCGACAGGGTGGTCAGCCCCAGCATTTT. This chain joins TRBV28 and TRBJ1-5; TRBD1 aligns across 7 bases. The CDR3 extends over 13 amino acids. Unmatched junction bases numbered 5, after V lost 6 bases and J lost 6 bases. Germline CDR1 and CDR2: MDHEN and SYDVKM. Full variable domain (remainder filled in from reference TRBV28 and TRBJ1-5): DVKVTQSSRYLVKRTGEKVFLECVQDMDHENMFWYRQDPGLGLRLIYFSYDVKMKEKGDIPEGYSVSREKKERFSLILESASTNQTSMYLCASRRQGGQPQHFGDGTRLSIL.

Turning to this clone: The junction does not match germline at one end; this may be a read error. J is TRBJ2-7 and V is TRBV3-1; TRBD2 matches 9 bases. This CDR3 is 17 amino acids long. CDR1 is LGHDT and CDR2 is YNNKEL in the germline V gene (reference sequence). The CDR3 DNA reads as TGTGCCATCAGCCAAGATCCCCTAGCGGGGATCCGGGGGGAGCAGTACTTC. The encoded protein is CAISQDPLAGIRGEQYF.

This clone was counted at least ten times. The chain recombines TRBV5-1 with TRBJ1-1; the match to TRBD1 covers 8 bases. From germline, CDR1 is SGHRS and CDR2 YFSETQ. The CDR3 sequence is 17 residues long. J was trimmed by 5 bases and V by 4 bases; bases with no gene match: 16. In DNA form, the CDR3 reads TGCGCCAGCAGCACCGCACCGACAGGGGCGCGGCAAACTGAAGCTTTCTTT. Its protein product is CASSTAPTGARQTEAFF.

This clone is a singleton in its sample. The J gene is TRBJ2-7, the V gene TRBV11-1; no clear D gene. V lost 5 bases and J lost 3, with 11 bases in between. The germline V gene encodes CDR1 SGHAT and CDR2 FQDESV (reference sequence). The CDR3 runs to 13 residues. CDR3 residues: CASSPIDSYEQYF. The CDR3 bases are TGTGCCAGCAGCCCAATTGATAGCTACGAGCAGTACTTC.

There are many counts of this clone. V is TRBV5-6 and J is TRBJ2-1, with D unresolved. Between the trimmed V and J ends, which lost 1 base and 0 bases, there was a span of 14 bases. CDR3 length: 17 amino acids. The germline gives CDR1 SGHDT, CDR2 YYEEEE. This chain's CDR3 is CASSLWLMSSSYNEQFF. The DNA for the CDR3 is TGTGCCAGCAGCTTGTGGTTGATGTCGAGCTCCTACAATGAGCAGTTCTTC.

This clone was seen ten or more times. This sequence joins TRBV19 and TRBJ1-5; D uncertain. CDR1 LNHDA and CDR2 SQIVND come from the germline V gene (reference sequence). This CDR3 spans 14 amino acids. Trimming took 3 bases from V and 4 from J, leaving 10 bases between them. This CDR3 reads CASSMASGNQPQHF. CDR3 bases: TGTGCCAGTAGTATGGCATCGGGTAATCAGCCCCAGCATTTT.

This clone is deemed medium-sized. CDR3 in amino acids: CASSENPGNTIYF. The CDR3 region has the DNA TGTGCCAGCAGTGAAAACCCTGGAAACACCATATATTTT. The chain links TRBV6-1 to TRBJ1-3; D is uncertain. The CDR3 spans 13 residues. Between the trimmed V and J ends, which lost 2 bases and 2 bases, there was a span of 4 bases. Germline V lookup: CDR1 MNHNS, CDR2 SASEGT.

This clone was seen ten or more times. This rearrangement joins TRBV28 to TRBJ2-7; D not certain. The CDR3 has 16 amino acids. The germline V gene has CDR1 MDHEN and CDR2 SYDVKM. V lost 1 base and J lost 0, with 13 bases in between. CDR3 sequence reads: CASSLLGRTSSYEQYF. In DNA form, the CDR3 reads TGTGCCAGCAGTTTATTGGGCAGAACGAGCTCCTACGAGCAGTACTTC.

The sample holds many counts of this clone. The chain is built from TRBV3-1 and TRBJ2-5; perhaps TRBD1 as D (6 bases). Germline lookup yields CDR1 LGHDT and CDR2 YNNKEL (reference sequence). This CDR3 contains 14 residues. With 1 base removed from V and 7 bases from J, the gap between germline ends came to 13 bases. The CDR3 region has the DNA TGTGCCAGCAGCCAAGTACAGGGTCAGGGGACCCAGTACTTC. This gives the protein CASSQVQGQGTQYF.

This clone has ten or more counts. The chain joins TRBV11-2 to TRBJ2-5; the match to TRBD1 covers 10 bases. Germline trimming cut 2 bases from V and 3 bases from J; bases unmatched to any gene: 12. In germline, CDR1 is SGHAT, CDR2 FQNNGV. The CDR3 consists of 18 residues. The CDR3: CASSLRGPRQGAEETQYF. The CDR3 nucleotides read TGTGCCAGCAGCTTAAGGGGCCCGCGACAGGGGGCGGAAGAGACCCAGTACTTC.

At least ten counts were recorded for this clone. A read error is possible here, since a much larger clone lies one base away. The chain couples TRBV6-1 to TRBJ1-2; no definite D call. The CDR3 sequence is 12 residues long. Looked up from germline, CDR1 is MNHNS and CDR2 is SASEGT. Between the trimmed V and J ends, which lost 6 bases and 7 bases, there was a span of 12 bases. The DNA of the CDR3 is TGTGCCAGCAGGGCGGGGTTCTGTGGCTACACCTTC. This translates into CASRAGFCGYTF.

This clone was detected many times. For the CDR3, the DNA is TGTGCCAGCAGCTTCCGGGACCCGCGCTACCTCACAGATACGCAGTATTTT. Translation gives CASSFRDPRYLTDTQYF. The V call is TRBV13, the J call TRBJ2-3; D may correspond to TRBD1 or TRBD2 (5 bases each). Germline V gene data show CDR1 as PRHDT and CDR2 as FYEKMQ (reference sequence). This CDR3 is 17 amino acids long. Trimming left V 3 bases short and J 2 bases short, with 18 bases between.

This clone has ten or more counts. The V gene is TRBV12-3 or TRBV12-4, the J gene TRBJ1-1; D uncertain. The ends were cut back, 1 base at V and 5 bases at J, with 11 bases in the middle. The CDR3 covers 14 residues. In DNA form, the CDR3 reads TGTGCCAGCAGTTTAGGTGCTCCGGGGACTGAAGCTTTCTTT. It specifies CASSLGAPGTEAFF.

The table lists this clone with a few counts. The chain carries TRBV28 and TRBJ1-2; D gene unclear. The V gene lost 6 bases and the J gene lost 12 bases, with 20 bases spanning the gap. Germline V lookup: CDR1 MDHEN, CDR2 SYDVKM. The CDR3 loop spans 13 amino acids. CDR3 DNA sequence: TGTGCCAGCAGCATCACTCTCAACCGAGGGCACACCTTC. Protein product: CASSITLNRGHTF.

This clone was observed many times. A much larger clone is a single base away; this may be a read error. Other DNA sequences in this specimen translate into the identical CDR3. The rearrangement joins TRBV12-3 or TRBV12-4 to TRBJ2-7; 9 bases are a match to TRBD1. This CDR3 is 13 amino acids long. CDR3 nucleotides: TGTGCCAGCAGTTCCGGGACAGGGTACGAGCAGTATTTC. Protein sequence: CASSSGTGYEQYF.

The sample holds many counts of this clone. The chain employs TRBV28 and TRBJ1-5, with 10 positions matching TRBD1. Germline V CDR1 and CDR2: MDHEN, SYDVKM. This CDR3 is 17 amino acids long. V gave up 4 bases and J gave up 1 base; unmatched junction bases: 7. The CDR3 loop reads CASSSVTGGLSNQPQHF. CDR3 in DNA: TGTGCCAGCAGTTCAGTGACAGGGGGCTTAAGCAATCAGCCCCAGCATTTT.

The table lists this clone with many counts. J is TRBJ2-1 and V is TRBV4-2; 7 bases align to TRBD1. The germline CDR1 and CDR2 sequences are LGHNA and YNFKEQ. CDR3 size: 14 residues. Losses at the gene ends were 2 bases for V and 8 bases for J; bases not matched to a gene: 6. Written as DNA, the CDR3 is TGTGCCAGCAGCCAAAACGACAGGGACGATGAGCAGTTCTTC. As protein: CASSQNDRDDEQFF.

This clone was observed at least ten times. The chain links TRBV6-5 to TRBJ1-4; tentative D call: TRBD1 (6 bases). The CDR3 covers 17 residues. Trimming shortened V by 0 bases and J by 3 bases, and 14 bases separated the two germline ends. CDR1 MNHEY and CDR2 SVGAGI come from the germline V gene. The CDR3 bases are TGTGCCAGCAGTTACTCGAGGGGGGGCGCGTCTAATGAAAAACTGTTTTTT. This sequence encodes CASSYSRGGASNEKLFF.

This clone was counted ten times or more. The chain couples TRBV6-1 to TRBJ2-5, with D perhaps TRBD1 (5 bases). This CDR3 has 13 amino acids. With 4 bases removed from V and 5 bases from J, the gap between germline ends came to 11 bases. Germline V gene data show CDR1 as MNHNS and CDR2 as SASEGT. The CDR3 here is CASSGGLGETQYF. The CDR3 nucleotides read TGTGCCAGCAGTGGGGGCTTGGGGGAGACCCAGTACTTC.

This clone appeared many times. V and J are TRBV20-1 and TRBJ2-4; 10 nucleotides align to TRBD1. Trimming took 5 bases from V and 7 from J; bases not matched to a gene: 14. The CDR3 length is 16 residues. Germline V gene sequence: CDR1 DFQATT, CDR2 SNEGSKA (reference sequence). CDR3 sequence reads: CSARPRDRGFLNIQYF. CDR3 sequence (DNA): TGCAGTGCTCGACCGAGGGACAGGGGCTTTTTGAACATTCAGTACTTC.

This clone was seen a few times. CDR3 DNA sequence: TGTGCCAGCAGTTACGGATCGGCCCTGGGAGATACGCAGTATTTT. This codes for CASSYGSALGDTQYF. This chain uses TRBV6-2 or TRBV6-3 with TRBJ2-3, with D uncertain. CDR1 is MNHEY and CDR2 is SVGEGT in the germline V gene. The CDR3 has 15 amino acids. V was pared by 2 bases and J by 5 bases, with 14 bases between.

This clone was counted between two and nine times. The rearrangement joins TRBV19 to TRBJ2-7; 10 nucleotides line up with TRBD1. Germline CDR1 is LNHDA and CDR2 is SQIVND (reference sequence). The CDR3 contains 14 residues. V dropped 10 bases and J dropped 7; count of bases not matched to a gene: 13. CDR3 loop: CATRPGQGTREQYF. DNA for the CDR3: TGTGCCACCAGGCCGGGACAGGGGACGCGTGAGCAGTACTTC.

This clone has at least ten counts. The chain is built from TRBV7-9 and TRBJ2-3; D ambiguous. The CDR3 consists of 15 residues. The V and J ends lost 1 base and 0 bases respectively, with 8 bases between them. Germline V gene lookup returns CDR1 SEHNR and CDR2 FQNEAQ (reference sequence). The CDR3 nucleotides read TGTGCCAGCAGCTTAGTTCTGCATAGCACAGATACGCAGTATTTT. This encodes CASSLVLHSTDTQYF.